The rows below give T cell receptor beta chains drawn from one sample of a study of cytomegalovirus exposure and HLA in healthy donors. Libraries were prepared by immunoSEQ multiplex PCR; TCRdb keeps only in-frame clonotypes and omits some of them. The sample has about 360,000 clones, roughly 85% seen once; the top ten hold 0.65% to 0.95%. The sample was PBMCs. The receptors shown here come from a woman aged 18-30 years in good health and CMV-seronegative. CDR3s include the opening cysteine and the closing phenylalanine or tryptophan. The D gene is left open where the match is weak. Rows may omit the clone size; those that give it use once, few, many or a size class.

j_call,d_call,v_call,clone_size,cdr3_aa,cdr3_nt
TRBJ2-6,TRBD1,TRBV7-6,-,CASSFRTGTGVSNVLTF,TGTGCCAGCAGCTTTAGAACCGGGACAGGGGTGTCCAACGTCCTGACTTTC
TRBJ2-2,-,TRBV29-1,-,CSVGSRNTGELFF,TGCAGCGTTGGTAGCCGGAACACCGGGGAGCTGTTTTTT
TRBJ1-3,-,TRBV7-2,-,CASSSPGNTIYF,TGTGCCAGCAGCTCCCCAGGAAACACCATATATTTT
TRBJ1-6,-,TRBV11-2,-,CASSLGTPTNSPLHF,TGTGCCAGCAGCTTAGGGACACCTACTAATTCACCCCTCCACTTT
TRBJ2-5,TRBD1,TRBV19,-,CASSPRTGGETQYF,TGTGCCAGTAGCCCTCGGACAGGCGGAGAGACCCAGTACTTC
TRBJ2-7,TRBD1,TRBV7-9,once,CASSLGQGSTYEQYF,TGTGCCAGCAGCTTAGGACAGGGGTCCACCTACGAGCAGTACTTC
TRBJ1-2,-,TRBV10-3,few,CVKTYGYTF,TGTGTCAAGACATATGGCTACACCTTC
TRBJ2-7,-,TRBV7-6,-,CASRLAEPYEQYF,TGTGCCAGCAGGTTAGCGGAGCCCTACGAGCAGTACTTC
TRBJ2-1,TRBD1,TRBV2,-,CASREDRAEQFF,TGTGCCAGCAGGGAAGACAGGGCCGAGCAGTTCTTC
TRBJ1-3,TRBD1,TRBV10-3,few,CAIKGQGKGNTIYF,TGTGCCATCAAGGGACAGGGAAAAGGAAACACCATATATTTT
TRBJ1-2,-,TRBV5-1,-,CASSLAAGGEDGYTF,TGCGCCAGCAGCTTGGCTGCGGGGGGCGAGGATGGCTACACCTTC
TRBJ2-7,TRBD1,TRBV5-1,-,CASSLDRDSSYEQYF,TGCGCCAGCAGCTTGGACCGGGACAGTTCCTACGAGCAGTACTTC
TRBJ2-3,-,TRBV27,-,CAAIRGDTQYF,TGTGCCGCCATCAGGGGAGATACGCAGTATTTT
TRBJ1-1,-,TRBV30,-,CASLSQNTEAFF,TGTGCCTCCCTCTCACAGAACACTGAAGCTTTCTTT
TRBJ1-1,TRBD1,TRBV5-1,few,CASSVTGAGNTEAFF,TGCGCCAGCAGCGTGACAGGGGCTGGTAACACTGAAGCTTTCTTT
TRBJ2-2,-,TRBV19,-,CASMTPGDLSNTGELFF,TGTGCCAGTATGACACCTGGGGACTTATCGAACACCGGGGAGCTGTTTTTT
TRBJ1-2,-,TRBV30,once,CACRDKGNVRYGYTF,TGTGCCTGCCGGGACAAGGGCAACGTTAGGTATGGCTACACCTTC
TRBJ2-2,-,TRBV11-2,-,CASSSPGTSGELFF,TGTGCCAGCAGCTCTCCCGGGACTTCCGGGGAGCTGTTTTTT